This TCR beta chain was captured in a study of cytomegalovirus exposure and HLA in healthy donors. All donors participated as healthy donors of bone marrow. Of note for this clone: The antigen remains unidentified.

The study's findings and limits: Rare sequences made up most TCRs, while some public TCRs were found in many donors.

The PCR employed 60 Vbeta primers together with 13 Jbeta primers. Measured with immunoSEQ multiplex PCR; TCRdb has only the in-frame clones, and not every one. The table for this sample gives tens of thousands of clones. This CDR3 region has 16 residues. Germline CDR1 SGHRS, CDR2 YFSETQ. The junction had 3 bases not matched to a gene; V was cut back by 3 bases and J by 2 bases. Sequenced: PBMCs. The source of this sequence is a man aged 30 to 45 in good health and CMV-seropositive. The chain combines TRBV5-1 with TRBJ2-5; 14 nucleotides match TRBD2. CDR3 DNA sequence: TGCGCCAGCAGCTACGGGACTAGCGGGGGTCAAGAGACCCAGTACTTC. It specifies CASSYGTSGGQETQYF. Complete variable domain (other parts from reference TRBV5-1 and TRBJ2-5): KAGVTQTPRYLIKTRGQQVTLSCSPISGHRSVSWYQQTPGQGLQFLFEYFSETQRNKGNFPGRFSGRQFSNSRSEMNVSTLELGDSALYLCASSYGTSGGQETQYFGPGTRLLVL.